The clone carrying this T cell receptor (beta chain) was detected once. These data originate in a study of shared clonotypes between healthy human individuals. About the study: CD4 naive cells filled three plates per donor, CD4 memory three, CD8 naive two and CD8 memory one.

This table comes from immunoSEQ multiplex PCR, and its TCRdb copy is limited to in-frame clones, with some not included. Found here are millions of clones, more than 85% of them singletons; the top ten hold under 2%. The CDR3 has 16 residues. The germline gives CDR1 SGHTA, CDR2 FQGTGA. V was pared by 5 bases and J by 6 bases, with 20 bases between. CD45RO negativity and positive selection for CCR7 defined naive CD8 cells, a population that excluded terminally differentiated effector memory CD45RA+ cells. The chain links TRBV7-3 to TRBJ2-1, with D unclear. The TCR comes from a man younger than 35 in good health. Some clones in this sample may be carry-over from other donors' samples. The sample taken for sequencing was naive CD8+ T cells from PBMCs. The CDR3 spells CASSRPDGSFPNEQFF. For the CDR3, the DNA is TGTGCCAGCAGCCGACCGGACGGCTCGTTTCCCAATGAGCAGTTCTTC.